This T cell receptor beta chain emerged from a study of shared clonotypes between healthy human individuals. Study-wide findings and caveats: It was observed that approximately 5% of naive CD4 clonotypes were shared across several donors.

Worth noting for this clone: Its antigen is not known. Additional DNA sequences in this sample encode the identical CDR3.

The authors loaded around 190 ng DNA, about 30,000 T cell genomes, into sorted-subset replicate PCRs. Assay used: immunoSEQ multiplex PCR; TCRdb lists only in-frame clones, some missing. The sample includes over a million clones, around 78% of them seen just once. This CDR3 spans 15 amino acids. V shed 1 base and J 2 bases; nucleotides not matched to a gene: 3. Germline V lookup: CDR1 MGHRA, CDR2 YSYEKL. The sample taken for sequencing was memory CD4+ T cells from PBMCs. Subset defined: CD45RA-negative fraction. The sequence was collected from a man aged 18-30 years in good health. Some clones in this sample may be carry-over from other donors' samples. The chain employs TRBV4-1 and TRBJ2-7; TRBD1 matches at 9 bases. The CDR3 sequence is CASSQGDRVPYEQYF. CDR3 in DNA: TGCGCCAGCAGCCAAGGGGACAGGGTCCCCTACGAGCAGTACTTC.